This record concerns one T cell receptor (beta chain) sequence. This specimen comes from a study of blood T cell repertoires in COVID-19. As for the study in general: Sources were T cells, B-cell-depleted T cells, or PBMCs; the material itself was cDNA or gDNA.

Sequenced by immunoSEQ multiplex PCR; TCRdb stores in-frame clones only, minus some. The data show tens of thousands of clones, around 92% seen once. The J segment lost 6 bases and the V segment lost 7 bases, leaving 16 bases of the junction unmatched. The germline CDR1 and CDR2 sequences are SGHRS and YFSETQ. CDR3 length: 16 residues. The chain is built from TRBV5-1 and TRBJ2-3; 8 positions match TRBD1. The receptor comes from a human donor in a cohort sampled during active COVID-19. Sequencing was carried out using peripheral blood. The CDR3: CASSSSGAGGGDTQYF. CDR3 in DNA: TGCGCCAGCTCTTCTTCGGGAGCAGGGGGCGGCGATACGCAGTATTTT.